What follows are 9 T cell receptor beta chains derived from one specimen sequenced in a study of T cell changes during pregnancy in multiple sclerosis. TCRdb's copy holds only in-frame clones and misses some; the assay was immunoSEQ multiplex PCR. In the table there are tens of thousands of clones, approximately 90% of which are singletons. The source material was CD4+ T cells from peripheral blood mononuclear cells, sampled in the first trimester of pregnancy. The receptors here all came from a female donor with multiple sclerosis, enrolled in a pregnancy study.

The rearrangement links TRBV5-1 to TRBJ2-7; 7 nucleotides match TRBD2. Germline CDR1 is SGHRS and CDR2 is YFSETQ. Germline trimming cut 2 bases from V and 2 bases from J; bases unmatched to any gene: 7. This CDR3 comprises 15 residues. The CDR3 protein is CASSLTGLQTYEQYF. The CDR3 nucleotides are TGCGCCAGCAGCTTAACGGGACTACAGACCTACGAGCAGTACTTC.

This sequence joins TRBV18 and TRBJ2-6; D might be TRBD1 (5 bases). The CDR3 runs to 16 residues. V was pared by 4 bases and J by 4 bases, with 14 bases between. Germline V gene data show CDR1 as KGHSH and CDR2 as LQKENI. Written as DNA, the CDR3 is TGTGCCAGCTCACGTAAGCAGGGAACCGGGGCCAACGTCCTGACTTTC. It specifies CASSRKQGTGANVLTF.

V and J are TRBV5-1 and TRBJ2-1; 8 positions match TRBD2. The CDR3 covers 16 residues. Germline V lookup: CDR1 SGHRS, CDR2 YFSETQ. The ends lost 0 bases at V and 3 bases at J; junction bases unmatched: 5. CDR3 region: CASSLAETSDYNEQFF. DNA for the CDR3: TGCGCCAGCAGCTTGGCCGAGACTAGCGACTACAATGAGCAGTTCTTC.

This clone was detected once. V gene TRBV6-6 combines with J gene TRBJ2-2, with D perhaps matching TRBD2 (6 bases). Germline-derived CDR1 and CDR2 are MNHNY and SVGAGI (reference sequence). Trimming took 6 bases from V and 0 from J, leaving 14 bases between them. CDR3 length: 16 amino acids. The CDR3 DNA reads TGTGCCAGCAGATCTACGGGACTCCCGAACACCGGGGAGCTGTTTTTT. Translation: CASRSTGLPNTGELFF.

The rearrangement uses TRBV7-2 and TRBJ2-7; 8 nucleotides match TRBD1. The junction had 15 bases not matched to a gene; V was cut back by 4 bases and J by 4 bases. The CDR3 has 17 residues. CDR1 SGHTA and CDR2 FQGNSA come from the germline V gene. The CDR3: CASSSYGQGAPGYEQYF. In DNA, the CDR3 is TGTGCCAGCAGCTCCTATGGACAGGGCGCTCCTGGTTACGAGCAGTACTTC.

The chain carries TRBV4-1 and TRBJ1-6; 7 bases are a match to TRBD1. V dropped 6 bases and J dropped 9; count of bases not matched to a gene: 8. The CDR3 consists of 14 residues. Germline CDR1 and CDR2: MGHRA and YSYEKL. CDR3 DNA sequence: TGCGCCAGCAGACGAACAGGGGTTACTTCACCCCTCCACTTT. Translated: CASRRTGVTSPLHF.

This clone has only a few counts. The chain has TRBV7-2 and TRBJ1-1, with D hard to call. CDR1 is SGHTA and CDR2 is FQGNSA in the germline V gene. Trimming removed 2 bases at V and 7 bases at J, with 8 bases between. The CDR3 runs 12 residues. CDR3 bases: TGTGCCAGCAGCTTAATTAGCGGTGAAGCTTTCTTT. Translating gives CASSLISGEAFF.

The chain joins TRBV5-1 to TRBJ2-5; 12 nucleotides line up with TRBD2. There are 18 residues in the CDR3. The V gene's germline CDR1 is SGHRS and CDR2 YFSETQ. J gave up 2 bases and V 0 bases, and 8 bases lay outside the gene matches. The CDR3 nucleotides are TGCGCCAGCAGCTTGGAACTAGCGGGAGGACGGAGGCAAGAGACCCAGTACTTC. Its protein is CASSLELAGGRRQETQYF.

The chain uses TRBV2 and TRBJ1-1; D may be TRBD1 (5 bases). Trimming left V 7 bases short and J 0 bases short, with 18 bases between. CDR1 is SNHLY, CDR2 FYNNEI, per germline. The CDR3 loop spans 16 amino acids. DNA for the CDR3: TGTGCCAGCACCCCGAGACAGCGGGCATTGAACACTGAAGCTTTCTTT. Translated: CASTPRQRALNTEAFF.